A selection of T cell receptor beta chains follows, all from one sample in a study of shared T cell receptors in the human thymus. Assay: immunoSEQ multiplex PCR; the TCRdb copy retains only in-frame clones and omits some. The sample consists of 720,000 or so clones, roughly 85% of them appearing once. The sample was also reused in another study, on human thymus T cells.

Source material: thymocytes. The receptors come from a girl less than two years old with a congenital heart defect. Each CDR3 is given with its conserved first and last residue. Each record gives: CDR3 length, clone size, V gene, J gene, CDR3 protein. Clone size, where shown, is once, few, many, or a class for clones that have expanded.

length: 17; size: .; V: TRBV7-6; J: TRBJ1-1; CDR3: CASSLYTGQTLLTEAFF
length: 21; size: .; V: TRBV2; J: TRBJ1-4; CDR3: CAVAKQGVAGPTSATNEKLFF
length: 18; size: .; V: TRBV4-1; J: TRBJ2-2; CDR3: CASSQGRLAGGSGGELFF
length: 14; size: .; V: TRBV28; J: TRBJ1-5; CDR3: CASSPGTVNQPQHF
length: 17; size: .; V: TRBV27; J: TRBJ2-4; CDR3: CASSPQLAGGTKNIQYF
length: 15; size: .; V: TRBV10-3; J: TRBJ1-2; CDR3: CAIITTRGGLTGYTF
length: 12; size: .; V: TRBV29-1; J: TRBJ1-2; CDR3: CSGIWWGGGYTF
length: 15; size: .; V: TRBV5-4; J: TRBJ1-2; CDR3: CASSRIEQEGYGYTF
length: 12; size: once; V: TRBV6-5; J: TRBJ1-1; CDR3: CASSYSRQKAFF
length: 18; size: once; V: TRBV11-2; J: TRBJ1-1; CDR3: CASTRRNEKQETNTEAFF
length: 16; size: .; V: TRBV27; J: TRBJ2-3; CDR3: CASTSRDRGRPDTQYF
length: 18; size: .; V: TRBV28; J: TRBJ2-3; CDR3: CASSSYARDRFPRDTQYF
length: 15; size: .; V: TRBV28; J: TRBJ2-7; CDR3: CASSWGQGEFYEQYF
length: 17; size: .; V: TRBV5-4; J: TRBJ2-7; CDR3: CASSWGPDRGKTYEQYF
length: 14; size: .; V: TRBV5-6; J: TRBJ1-5; CDR3: CASSLWDKNQPQHF
length: 10; size: .; V: TRBV6-4; J: TRBJ1-6; CDR3: CASLLRTLHF
length: 15; size: .; V: TRBV7-9; J: TRBJ2-3; CDR3: CASSFGVVGTDTQYF
length: 14; size: .; V: TRBV5-1; J: TRBJ1-2; CDR3: CASSLDKVEDGYTF
length: 17; size: .; V: TRBV2; J: TRBJ2-3; CDR3: CASSVGEGQGVEDTQYF
length: 14; size: once; V: TRBV5-6; J: TRBJ2-3; CDR3: CASSLDGWADTQYF
length: 16; size: .; V: TRBV11-2; J: .; CDR3: CASSLENSRSTYEQYF
length: 15; size: .; V: TRBV4-1; J: TRBJ2-7; CDR3: CASSQESGTYYEQYF